The source of this TCR beta chain is a study of blood T cells in healthy people across ages. Notes on the study in general: Estimates of diversity drawn from one million T cells were considered underestimates.

It was with a sample-barcoded 5' primer and a J-beta primer mix that a second PCR of roughly 7 to 12 cycles was run. TCRdb reanalysed the 5' RACE reads using MiXCR and keeps one entry per CDR3 protein. The table includes roughly 1.6 million distinct CDR3 sequences, almost 35% detected once. With regard to this clonotype: Its target is unknown.

The sequenced sample was blood. The clonotype originates from a woman in her twenties or thirties in good health.

The DNA for the CDR3 is TGCAGTGCCCCTGGAGCGACGAGGGACGAGCAGTACTTC. This gives the protein CSAPGATRDEQYF. This rearrangement joins TRBV20-1 to TRBJ2-4; possibly TRBD2 for D (5 bases). The end of the DNA fits TRBJ2-7 better, so the J call may be wrong. The CDR3 is made up of 13 amino acids. Germline CDR1 DFQATT, CDR2 SNEGSKA (reference sequence).